In this sample, the clone carrying this T cell receptor beta chain turned up a few times. Its antigen is unidentified. TCRdb keeps only in-frame clones here, not all; method: immunoSEQ multiplex PCR. The sample yields 35,000 to 40,000 clones, roughly 90% seen once. Time point of the sample: baseline, week 1 (first vaccination visit). Described treatment: pre-vaccination baseline after standard-of-care therapy. The data belong to a study of a mutant IDH1 vaccine in newly diagnosed glioma. Study context: Patients under treatment included approximately 62% males and 37.5% females and had a mean age of approximately 40 years. Study-level results: Detectable vaccine-induced immune responses arose in over 90% of patients. Top peripheral T cell clonotype shifts appeared unrelated to pseudoprogression.

The receptor comes from a man in his late teens or twenties with glioma. The sample in question was PBMCs, obtained from a glioma patient treated with radiotherapy, temozolomide or both.

The DNA of the CDR3 is TGCGCCAGCAGCCAAGTAGGAGTGGGCAGGGGATCCACTGAAGCTTTCTTT. This encodes CASSQVGVGRGSTEAFF. The rearrangement joins TRBV4-3 to TRBJ1-1; possibly TRBD1 for D (6 bases). In germline, CDR1 is LGHNA, CDR2 YSLEER. V was clipped by 1 base and J by 4 bases, with 19 bases between them. The CDR3 spans 17 residues.